This T cell receptor beta chain was retrieved from a study of blood T cell repertoires in COVID-19. The overall study: Specimens from acute and convalescent COVID-19 originated in the United States, Italy and Spain. Sources were T cells, B-cell-depleted T cells, or PBMCs; the material itself was cDNA or gDNA.

As handled by the study authors: Amplification of reference gene primers was used by the study to estimate nucleated cell counts. Repertoires were generated with immunoSEQ multiplex PCR, while TCRdb's copy carries only in-frame clones and drops some. D and trimming were read from the DNA, whereas the V and J calls and clone size are those reported in that table. This sample yields 150,000 to 200,000 clones, of which 80% are seen a single time; approximately 7% belongs to the top ten. There are 16 residues in the CDR3. The germline V and J ends were trimmed by 0 bases and 7 bases, with 13 bases remaining between them. Germline loops: CDR1 MNHEY, CDR2 SVGAGI.

Sequencing used peripheral blood. The sequence came from a man aged 65 to 85 with active or convalescent COVID-19. This chain links TRBV6-5 with TRBJ1-6, with D tentatively TRBD1 (5 bases). CDR3 in amino acids: CASSYSMQGSNSPLHF. The CDR3 DNA reads TGTGCCAGCAGTTACTCGATGCAGGGATCCAATTCACCCCTCCACTTT.